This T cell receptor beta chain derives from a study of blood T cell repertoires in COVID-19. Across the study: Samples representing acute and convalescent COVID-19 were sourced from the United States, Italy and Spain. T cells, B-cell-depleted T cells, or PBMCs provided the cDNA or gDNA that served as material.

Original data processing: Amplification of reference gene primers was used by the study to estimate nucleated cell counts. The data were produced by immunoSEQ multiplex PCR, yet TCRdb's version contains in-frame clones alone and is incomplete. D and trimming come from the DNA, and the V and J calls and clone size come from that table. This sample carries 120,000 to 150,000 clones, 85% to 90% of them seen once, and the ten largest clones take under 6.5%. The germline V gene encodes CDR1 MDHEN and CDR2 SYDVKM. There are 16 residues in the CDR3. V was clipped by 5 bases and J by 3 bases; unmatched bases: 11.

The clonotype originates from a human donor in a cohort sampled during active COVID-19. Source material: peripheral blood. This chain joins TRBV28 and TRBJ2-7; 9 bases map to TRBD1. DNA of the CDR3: TGTGCCAGCAGTGGGTTGACAGGGGGTTCTCGCTACGAGCAGTACTTC. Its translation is CASSGLTGGSRYEQYF.